Following are 9 T cell receptor beta chains from one sample sequenced in a study of Ad26.COV2.S vaccination and SARS-CoV-2 variants. Profiled with immunoSEQ multiplex PCR; TCRdb holds only in-frame clones, not every one. The sample includes under 600,000 clones, nearly 90% of them seen just once. Documented treatment: over 15 received Ad26.COV2.S at low or high dose, single or two shots; about five received placebo; per-sample allocation not given. Vaccine and placebo recipients were sampled on day 63 after the first injection. Here the sequenced sample was peripheral blood, taken in a trial of Ad26.COV2.S vaccine versus placebo. The source is a person aged 18-65 years who received the Ad26.COV2.S COVID-19 vaccine or a placebo.

This rearrangement joins TRBV10-1 to TRBJ1-2; D gene unclear. CDR3 length: 15 residues. Germline CDR1 and CDR2: WNHNN and SYGVQD (reference sequence). Between the trimmed V and J ends, which lost 3 bases and 0 bases, there was a span of 11 bases. This CDR3 is CASSESQVTNYGYTF. As DNA, the CDR3 is TGCGCCAGCAGTGAATCGCAGGTAACTAACTATGGCTACACCTTC.

The chain is built from TRBV6-2 or TRBV6-3 and TRBJ2-7; 10 bases are shared with TRBD1. J was trimmed by 4 bases and V by 5 bases; bases with no gene match: 8. The CDR3 has 15 amino acids. Germline-derived CDR1 and CDR2 are MNHEY and SVGEGT. The CDR3 sequence is CASSTPGQGMYEQYF. The CDR3 nucleotides read TGTGCCAGCAGTACCCCGGGACAGGGGATGTACGAGCAGTACTTC.

The V gene is TRBV7-8, the J gene TRBJ2-2; 7 nucleotides match TRBD1. This CDR3 is 15 amino acids long. V was clipped by 7 bases and J by 4 bases; unmatched bases: 9. The germline CDR1 and CDR2 sequences are SGHVS and FQNEAQ. CDR3 in amino acids: CASTLRQGTTGELFF. CDR3 DNA: TGTGCCAGCACCTTGAGACAGGGAACCACCGGGGAGCTGTTTTTT. The full variable domain, rest sourced from reference TRBV7-8 and TRBJ2-2, is GAGVSQSPRYKVAKRGQDVALRCDPISGHVSLFWYQQALGQGPEFLTYFQNEAQLDKSGLPSDRFFAERPEGSVSTLKIQRTQQEDSAVYLCASTLRQGTTGELFFGEGSRLTVL.

The chain combines TRBV7-2 with TRBJ2-5; no definite D call. The CDR3 spans 12 residues. Between the trimmed V and J ends, which lost 3 bases and 4 bases, there was a span of 6 bases. CDR1 is SGHTA, CDR2 FQGNSA, per germline. DNA for the CDR3: TGTGCCAGCAGCTTCCCCGGAGAGACCCAGTACTTC. As protein: CASSFPGETQYF.

V gene TRBV18 combines with J gene TRBJ2-7; 7 nucleotides line up with TRBD1. The junction had 5 bases not matched to a gene; V was cut back by 0 bases and J by 6 bases. In germline, CDR1 is KGHSH, CDR2 LQKENI. The CDR3 covers 14 residues. CDR3 sequence reads: CASSPPGQFREQYF. The DNA of the CDR3 is TGTGCCAGCTCACCACCGGGACAGTTTCGCGAGCAGTACTTC.

The chain combines TRBV18 with TRBJ2-6; 7 nucleotides agree with TRBD1. The ends lost 4 bases at V and 1 base at J; junction bases unmatched: 10. The CDR3 length is 18 residues. CDR1 and CDR2 from the germline V gene are KGHSH and LQKENI. The CDR3 protein is CASSLPGTAVSGANVLTF. In nucleotides, the CDR3 is TGTGCCAGCTCACTCCCCGGGACAGCTGTATCTGGGGCCAACGTCCTGACTTTC.

J is TRBJ2-1 and V is TRBV27, with TRBD2 identical over 12 bases. CDR1 and CDR2 from the germline V gene are MNHEY and SMNVEV (reference sequence). J was trimmed by 7 bases and V by 3 bases; bases with no gene match: 10. This CDR3 has 17 residues. This chain's CDR3 is CASSFAPSGRGWNEQFF. The CDR3 region has the DNA TGTGCCAGCAGTTTTGCTCCTAGCGGGAGGGGATGGAATGAGCAGTTCTTC.

The chain has TRBV30 and TRBJ1-5; D is possibly TRBD1 (6 bases). CDR1 is GTSNPN and CDR2 is SVGIG in the germline V gene (reference sequence). Trimming stripped 0 bases from V and 1 base from J, with 10 bases between. This CDR3 is 15 amino acids long. The CDR3 loop is CAWSVQGGSNQPQHF. CDR3 bases: TGTGCCTGGAGTGTACAGGGCGGGAGCAATCAGCCCCAGCATTTT.

The CDR3 here is CASSHQINTGELFF. In DNA form, the CDR3 reads TGCGCCAGCAGCCACCAGATCAACACCGGGGAGCTGTTTTTT. This sequence joins TRBV4-3 and TRBJ2-2; unclear D gene. CDR1 is LGHNA and CDR2 is YSLEER in the germline V gene. This CDR3 is built from 14 residues. With 3 bases removed from V and 2 bases from J, the gap between germline ends came to 7 bases.